Here is one TCR beta chain with its context. The antigen remains unidentified. This sample was taken from a study of shared clonotypes between healthy human individuals. General study results and limits: Represented diversity, genetic and exposure-history alike, was limited by few donors. Estimated richness values were generally larger in naive subsets than in memory subsets.

In replicate PCRs of sorted subsets, approximately 200 ng DNA, roughly 31,000 T cell genomes, was used. TCRdb's table, derived via immunoSEQ multiplex PCR, lists solely in-frame clones and lacks some. The data contain more than 1,200,000 clones, 98% to 99% of them singletons. The germline gives CDR1 KGHSH, CDR2 LQKENI. This CDR3 is 16 amino acids long. V was trimmed by 1 base and J by 1 base, leaving 8 bases between them. CD4+ cell separation produced CD45RA+ naive and CD45RA-negative memory subsets. Sequencing was done on a sample of naive CD4+ T cells sorted from blood. Subset given: CD45RA+ positively selected. The chain combines TRBV18 with TRBJ2-6, with a weak D call TRBD2 (6 bases). This TCR derives from a man aged 25 to 45 in good health. The CDR3 sequence is CASSPLSGSGANVLTF. The CDR3 DNA reads as TGTGCCAGCTCACCACTTAGCGGTTCTGGGGCCAACGTCCTGACTTTC.